Detailed here is one T cell receptor beta chain. Its antigen is not identified. Germline trimming cut 6 bases from V and 12 bases from J; bases unmatched to any gene: 10. Germline V gene sequence: CDR1 MNHEY, CDR2 SMNVEV (reference sequence). The CDR3 contains 13 residues. This sample stems from a study of stem cell transplantation in POMP-related autoinflammatory disease. Study-wide context: Pre-transplant patients had naive-skewed CD4+ T cells and few CD8+ T cells.

Clones were sequenced by immunoSEQ multiplex PCR, and TCRdb holds only the in-frame ones, with some missing. The sample shows some 69,000 clones, approximately 91% of them seen only once. General observations from the study: In PRAID patients, the number of distinct TRB V-J gene pairings was restricted. PRAID patients trended toward lower TRB diversity and higher clonality in all analyzed T-cell subsets.

This specimen consisted of CD4+ T cells from PBMCs, obtained after stem cell transplantation. The chain couples TRBV27 to TRBJ1-1; 10 bases align to TRBD1. The receptor was derived from a human patient with POMP-related autoinflammation and immune dysregulation (PRAID). Some of the T cells may derive from the graft donor. CDR3 in amino acids: CASRSFLTGGPFF. The CDR3 DNA follows: TGTGCCAGCAGATCATTCCTGACAGGGGGCCCTTTCTTT.